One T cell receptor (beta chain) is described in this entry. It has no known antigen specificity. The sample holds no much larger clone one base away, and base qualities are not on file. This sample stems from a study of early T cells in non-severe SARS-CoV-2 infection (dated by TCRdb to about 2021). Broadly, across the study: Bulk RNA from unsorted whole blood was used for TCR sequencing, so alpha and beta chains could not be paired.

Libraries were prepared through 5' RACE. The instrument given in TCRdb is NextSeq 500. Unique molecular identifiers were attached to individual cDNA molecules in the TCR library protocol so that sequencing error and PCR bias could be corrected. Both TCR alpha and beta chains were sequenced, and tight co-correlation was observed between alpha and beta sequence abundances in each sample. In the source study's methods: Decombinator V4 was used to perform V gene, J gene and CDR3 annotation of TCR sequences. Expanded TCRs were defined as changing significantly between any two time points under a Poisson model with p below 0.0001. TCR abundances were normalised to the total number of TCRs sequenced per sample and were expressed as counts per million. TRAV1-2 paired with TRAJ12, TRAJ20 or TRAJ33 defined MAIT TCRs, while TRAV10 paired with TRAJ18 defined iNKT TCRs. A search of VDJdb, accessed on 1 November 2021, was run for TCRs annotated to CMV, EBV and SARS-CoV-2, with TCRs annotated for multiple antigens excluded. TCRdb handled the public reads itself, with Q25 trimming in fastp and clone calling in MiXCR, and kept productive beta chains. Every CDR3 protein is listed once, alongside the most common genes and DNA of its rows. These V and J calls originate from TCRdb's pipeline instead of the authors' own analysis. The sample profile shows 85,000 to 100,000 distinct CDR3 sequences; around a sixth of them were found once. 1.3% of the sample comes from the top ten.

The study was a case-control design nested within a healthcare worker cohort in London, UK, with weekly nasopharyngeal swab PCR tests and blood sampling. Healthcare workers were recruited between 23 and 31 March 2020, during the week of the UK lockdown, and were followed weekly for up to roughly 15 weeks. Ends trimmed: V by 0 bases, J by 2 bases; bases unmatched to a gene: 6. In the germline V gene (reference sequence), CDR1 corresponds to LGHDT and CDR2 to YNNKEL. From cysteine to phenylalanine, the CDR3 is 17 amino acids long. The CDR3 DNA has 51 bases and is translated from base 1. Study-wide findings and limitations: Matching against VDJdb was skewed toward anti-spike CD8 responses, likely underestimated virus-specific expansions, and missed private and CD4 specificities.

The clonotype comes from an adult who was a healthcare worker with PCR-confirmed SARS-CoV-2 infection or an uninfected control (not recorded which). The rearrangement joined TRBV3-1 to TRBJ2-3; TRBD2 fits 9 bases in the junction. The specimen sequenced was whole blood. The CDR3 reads CASSQDRTSGFTDTQYF. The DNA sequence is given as TGTGCCAGCAGCCAAGATCGAACTAGCGGGTTCACAGATACGCAGTATTTT.